This T cell receptor (beta chain) was recorded in a study of cytomegalovirus exposure and HLA in healthy donors. General observations from the study: In the approximately 120 validation repertoires, a later analysis found that first-cohort TCR clusters tended to co-occur. The authors enumerated over 150 TCR beta chains as linked to cytomegalovirus.

Profiled with immunoSEQ multiplex PCR; TCRdb holds only in-frame clones, not every one. Among roughly 250,000 clones listed, nearly 90% were seen once. This CDR3 is built from 15 residues. The V and J ends lost 6 bases and 7 bases, in that order; junction bases with no gene match: 10. Per the germline V gene, CDR1 is MDHEN and CDR2 is SYDVKM. Worth noting for this clone: The antigen is unknown.

Among the approximately 130 subjects of the validation cohort, separate from the 666-subject first cohort, were the donors. The chain is built from TRBV28 and TRBJ1-2; 11 bases agree with TRBD1. The sequence was collected from a woman younger than 30 in good health and CMV-seronegative. The sequencing sample was made of PBMCs. As DNA, the CDR3 is TGTGCCAGCAGCTATGCCGGACAGGGGGCCTCTGGCTACACCTTC. Translation: CASSYAGQGASGYTF.